This TCR beta chain was captured in a study of radiotherapy plus CTLA-4 blockade in lung cancer. Study-wide results and limits: An expansion of tumor-derived TCR clones occurred in blood after radiotherapy plus ipilimumab.

Measured with immunoSEQ multiplex PCR; TCRdb has only the in-frame clones, and not every one. This sample has 20,000 to 30,000 clones; roughly 71% occur once, and the top ten carry approximately 25%. About this clone: Its cognate antigen is unknown.

Germline CDR1 is SQVTM and CDR2 is ANQGSEA. V lost 4 bases and J 4 bases, leaving 10 bases between the germline ends. The length of the CDR3 is 13 residues. Ipilimumab CTLA-4 blockade and focal radiation were given to patients with chemo-refractory metastatic non-small-cell lung cancer. The TCR sequence derives from a human donor with non-small cell lung cancer that progressed on radiotherapy plus ipilimumab. Sequenced here: peripheral blood, sampled from a patient treated with radiotherapy plus ipilimumab. The chain uses TRBV29-1 and TRBJ2-2; the D gene is possibly TRBD2 (5 bases). As DNA, the CDR3 is TGCAGCGTTGGCGCGGCGGGCACCGGGGAGCTGTTTTTT. The encoded protein is CSVGAAGTGELFF.